The rows below give T cell receptor beta chains drawn from one sample of a study of cytomegalovirus exposure and HLA in healthy donors. Sequencing was performed with immunoSEQ multiplex PCR; in TCRdb, only in-frame clones are kept and a portion is missing. The data hold tens of thousands of clones, with 75% to 80% observed a single time. Sample: PBMCs. The receptors were sampled from a man aged 18 to 30 in good health and CMV-seropositive. Both conserved end residues are part of each CDR3. D genes are given only for firm matches. The listing skips clone size in some rows; elsewhere it reads once, few, many or a size class.

d_gene: TRBD1; v_gene: TRBV6-4; abundance: few; j_gene: TRBJ2-7; CDR3aa: CASTYSRQGIIDEQYF; CDR3nt: TGTGCCAGCACCTACTCCCGACAGGGAATAATCGACGAGCAGTACTTC
d_gene: .; v_gene: TRBV30; abundance: .; j_gene: TRBJ1-5; CDR3aa: CAWSVPGTDNQPQHF; CDR3nt: TGTGCCTGGAGTGTACCCGGAACAGACAATCAGCCCCAGCATTTT
d_gene: .; v_gene: TRBV12-2; abundance: .; j_gene: TRBJ2-1; CDR3aa: CASRFELASNEQFF; CDR3nt: TGTGCAAGTCGCTTCGAGCTAGCTAGCAATGAGCAGTTCTTC
d_gene: .; v_gene: TRBV6-5; abundance: .; j_gene: TRBJ2-7; CDR3aa: CASSSGPGQQYF; CDR3nt: TGTGCCAGCAGCAGCGGACCTGGCCAGCAGTACTTC
d_gene: TRBD2; v_gene: TRBV7-6; abundance: .; j_gene: TRBJ2-2; CDR3aa: CASSSSGDGELFF; CDR3nt: TGTGCCAGCAGCAGTAGCGGGGACGGGGAGCTGTTTTTT
d_gene: TRBD1; v_gene: TRBV10-3; abundance: .; j_gene: TRBJ1-1; CDR3aa: CAIRDRVEGTEAFF; CDR3nt: TGTGCCATCAGGGACAGGGTCGAGGGCACTGAAGCTTTCTTT
d_gene: .; v_gene: TRBV6-5; abundance: few; j_gene: TRBJ1-4; CDR3aa: CASSLDGPTTEKLFF; CDR3nt: TGTGCCAGCAGCCTCGACGGCCCTACTACAGAAAAACTGTTTTTT
d_gene: TRBD1; v_gene: TRBV10-3; abundance: .; j_gene: TRBJ1-5; CDR3aa: CAISTGEDQPQHF; CDR3nt: TGTGCCATCAGTACAGGGGAGGATCAGCCCCAGCATTTT
d_gene: .; v_gene: TRBV30; abundance: .; j_gene: TRBJ1-1; CDR3aa: CACNPNGAEAFF; CDR3nt: TGTGCCTGCAACCCTAACGGAGCTGAAGCCTTCTTT
d_gene: TRBD2; v_gene: TRBV2; abundance: few; j_gene: TRBJ2-5; CDR3aa: CASSRGGVETQYF; CDR3nt: TGTGCCAGCAGCCGGGGGGGCGTGGAGACCCAGTACTTC
d_gene: .; v_gene: TRBV29-1; abundance: .; j_gene: TRBJ1-2; CDR3aa: CSAHPSGEEGYTF; CDR3nt: TGCAGCGCCCACCCTTCGGGGGAAGAGGGCTACACCTTC
d_gene: .; v_gene: TRBV11-2; abundance: .; j_gene: TRBJ1-1; CDR3aa: CASSLIGQKNTEAFF; CDR3nt: TGTGCCAGCAGCTTAATTGGACAGAAGAACACTGAAGCTTTCTTT
d_gene: .; v_gene: TRBV4-1; abundance: .; j_gene: TRBJ2-5; CDR3aa: CASGGAGAAQETQYF; CDR3nt: TGCGCCAGCGGCGGGGCGGGGGCGGCCCAAGAGACCCAGTACTTC
d_gene: TRBD2; v_gene: TRBV14; abundance: .; j_gene: TRBJ2-3; CDR3aa: CASSQIGGRAEDTQYF; CDR3nt: TGTGCCAGCAGCCAAATCGGCGGGAGGGCGGAAGATACGCAGTATTTT
d_gene: .; v_gene: TRBV13; abundance: few; j_gene: TRBJ1-1; CDR3aa: CASSLYEAFF; CDR3nt: TGTGCCAGCAGCCTATACGAGGCTTTCTTT
d_gene: .; v_gene: TRBV5-1; abundance: .; j_gene: TRBJ2-6; CDR3aa: CASAEVTGANVLTF; CDR3nt: TGCGCCAGCGCGGAGGTAACCGGGGCCAACGTCCTGACTTTC
d_gene: .; v_gene: TRBV6-5; abundance: .; j_gene: TRBJ2-1; CDR3aa: CASYAQGDNNEQFF; CDR3nt: TGTGCCAGCTATGCACAGGGTGATAACAATGAGCAGTTCTTC
d_gene: TRBD1; v_gene: TRBV30; abundance: .; j_gene: TRBJ1-1; CDR3aa: CAWRGQMNTEAFF; CDR3nt: TGTGCCTGGAGGGGACAGATGAACACTGAAGCTTTCTTT
d_gene: .; v_gene: TRBV10-1; abundance: .; j_gene: TRBJ1-4; CDR3aa: CASSGPGANEKLFF; CDR3nt: TGCGCCAGCAGTGGTCCAGGGGCTAATGAAAAACTGTTTTTT
d_gene: .; v_gene: TRBV29-1; abundance: .; j_gene: TRBJ2-7; CDR3aa: CSVEGLTSYEQYF; CDR3nt: TGCAGCGTTGAAGGGCTTACCTCCTACGAGCAGTACTTC
d_gene: .; v_gene: TRBV19; abundance: .; j_gene: TRBJ2-5; CDR3aa: CASSISETQYF; CDR3nt: TGTGCCAGTAGTATAAGCGAGACCCAGTACTTC
d_gene: .; v_gene: TRBV6-1; abundance: .; j_gene: TRBJ2-3; CDR3aa: CASSVGHLADTQYF; CDR3nt: TGTGCCAGCAGTGTGGGACATCTAGCAGATACGCAGTATTTT
d_gene: TRBD1; v_gene: TRBV6-5; abundance: .; j_gene: TRBJ1-2; CDR3aa: CASSPGTGYGYTF; CDR3nt: TGTGCCAGCAGCCCCGGGACAGGGTATGGCTACACCTTC
d_gene: TRBD1; v_gene: TRBV29-1; abundance: once; j_gene: TRBJ1-1; CDR3aa: CSVHRQGNTEAFF; CDR3nt: TGCAGCGTCCATCGACAGGGAAACACTGAAGCTTTCTTT
d_gene: TRBD1; v_gene: TRBV7-9; abundance: .; j_gene: TRBJ1-1; CDR3aa: CASSSVRTGNTEAFF; CDR3nt: TGTGCCAGCAGCTCCGTGAGGACAGGGAATACTGAAGCTTTCTTT
d_gene: .; v_gene: TRBV4-2; abundance: .; j_gene: TRBJ1-1; CDR3aa: CASSQEYVTGALGTEAFF; CDR3nt: TGTGCCAGCAGCCAAGAGTACGTGACAGGAGCCCTGGGGACTGAAGCTTTCTTT
d_gene: TRBD2; v_gene: TRBV11-2; abundance: .; j_gene: TRBJ2-2; CDR3aa: CASSSTTSGRAGGELFF; CDR3nt: TGTGCCAGCAGCTCCACTACTAGCGGGAGGGCCGGGGGGGAGCTGTTTTTT
d_gene: TRBD2; v_gene: TRBV6-5; abundance: .; j_gene: TRBJ2-3; CDR3aa: CASSQPGLGLDTQYF; CDR3nt: TGTGCCAGCAGTCAGCCGGGACTAGGTCTTGATACGCAGTATTTT
d_gene: .; v_gene: TRBV28; abundance: medium-sized; j_gene: TRBJ1-5; CDR3aa: CASSLRGRAQHF; CDR3nt: TGTGCCAGCAGTTTAAGGGGGAGGGCCCAGCATTTT
d_gene: .; v_gene: TRBV30; abundance: few; j_gene: TRBJ2-6; CDR3aa: CAWSERAGANVLTF; CDR3nt: TGTGCCTGGAGTGAGCGGGCGGGGGCCAACGTCCTGACTTTC
d_gene: .; v_gene: TRBV10-3; abundance: .; j_gene: TRBJ1-1; CDR3aa: CAISETGGAMNTEAFF; CDR3nt: TGTGCCATCAGTGAAACCGGGGGGGCCATGAACACTGAAGCTTTCTTT
d_gene: .; v_gene: TRBV2; abundance: few; j_gene: TRBJ2-3; CDR3aa: CAYQRASTKQDTQYF; CDR3nt: TGTGCCTATCAGAGAGCGTCGACTAAACAAGATACGCAGTATTTT
d_gene: TRBD2; v_gene: TRBV4-1; abundance: .; j_gene: TRBJ2-3; CDR3aa: CASSQEGGSGDTQYF; CDR3nt: TGCGCCAGCAGCCAAGAGGGCGGGAGTGGAGATACGCAGTATTTT
d_gene: .; v_gene: TRBV2; abundance: few; j_gene: TRBJ2-7; CDR3aa: CASTGTGNYEQYF; CDR3nt: TGTGCCAGCACTGGCACAGGGAACTACGAGCAGTACTTC
d_gene: .; v_gene: TRBV2; abundance: .; j_gene: TRBJ1-6; CDR3aa: CASSLQGLTSSNSPLHF; CDR3nt: TGTGCCAGCAGTCTACAGGGTCTAACGTCGAGTAATTCACCCCTCCACTTT
d_gene: .; v_gene: TRBV6-5; abundance: .; j_gene: TRBJ1-1; CDR3aa: CASSYVQVYGTEAFF; CDR3nt: TGTGCCAGCAGTTACGTCCAGGTCTACGGCACTGAAGCTTTCTTT
d_gene: TRBD1; v_gene: TRBV12-5; abundance: .; j_gene: TRBJ2-1; CDR3aa: CASGAQGTEQFF; CDR3nt: TGTGCTAGTGGAGCACAGGGGACAGAGCAGTTCTTC
d_gene: TRBD1; v_gene: TRBV5-1; abundance: few; j_gene: TRBJ2-5; CDR3aa: CASSFQGAVETQYF; CDR3nt: TGCGCCAGCAGCTTCCAGGGGGCGGTAGAGACCCAGTACTTC
d_gene: TRBD1; v_gene: TRBV7-6; abundance: .; j_gene: TRBJ1-6; CDR3aa: CASSLGGQGNSPLHF; CDR3nt: TGTGCCAGCAGCTTAGGTGGACAGGGTAATTCACCCCTCCACTTT
d_gene: .; v_gene: TRBV20-1; abundance: .; j_gene: TRBJ2-7; CDR3aa: CSARGGGEQYF; CDR3nt: TGCAGTGCTAGAGGGGGAGGCGAGCAGTACTTC
d_gene: TRBD1; v_gene: TRBV4-2; abundance: .; j_gene: TRBJ2-7; CDR3aa: CASTDSRTGRYEQYF; CDR3nt: TGTGCCAGCACCGATTCCCGGACAGGGCGTTACGAGCAGTACTTC
d_gene: TRBD1; v_gene: TRBV18; abundance: .; j_gene: TRBJ2-1; CDR3aa: CASSPLGTGHEQFF; CDR3nt: TGTGCCAGCTCACCACTAGGGACAGGGCACGAGCAGTTCTTC
d_gene: TRBD2; v_gene: TRBV2; abundance: .; j_gene: TRBJ2-7; CDR3aa: CASSAPPGTSGILDEQYF; CDR3nt: TGTGCCAGCAGCGCACCGCCCGGGACTAGCGGGATTCTGGACGAGCAGTACTTC
d_gene: TRBD1; v_gene: TRBV5-4; abundance: .; j_gene: TRBJ1-1; CDR3aa: CASSLAQGALNTEAFF; CDR3nt: TGTGCCAGCAGCTTGGCCCAGGGGGCTCTGAACACTGAAGCTTTCTTT
d_gene: .; v_gene: TRBV28; abundance: .; j_gene: TRBJ1-5; CDR3aa: CAIHGSNNQPQHF; CDR3nt: TGTGCCATCCACGGGTCCAACAATCAGCCCCAGCATTTT
d_gene: TRBD1; v_gene: TRBV28; abundance: .; j_gene: TRBJ1-1; CDR3aa: CASINPGGEAFF; CDR3nt: TGTGCCAGCATAAACCCAGGGGGTGAAGCTTTCTTT
d_gene: TRBD1; v_gene: TRBV11-3; abundance: .; j_gene: TRBJ2-7; CDR3aa: CASSSLGTGGREQYF; CDR3nt: TGTGCCAGCAGCTCTTTAGGGACAGGGGGCCGCGAGCAGTACTTC
d_gene: .; v_gene: TRBV7-2; abundance: few; j_gene: TRBJ2-1; CDR3aa: CASSLVGGSSYNEQFF; CDR3nt: TGTGCCAGCAGCTTAGTGGGGGGTAGCTCCTACAATGAGCAGTTCTTC
d_gene: .; v_gene: TRBV29-1; abundance: .; j_gene: TRBJ2-7; CDR3aa: CSVVKTESSYEQYF; CDR3nt: TGCAGCGTTGTTAAGACAGAAAGCTCCTACGAGCAGTACTTC
d_gene: .; v_gene: TRBV30; abundance: .; j_gene: TRBJ1-1; CDR3aa: CAWIQNGVKAFF; CDR3nt: TGTGCCTGGATCCAAAACGGAGTTAAAGCTTTCTTT
d_gene: .; v_gene: TRBV30; abundance: .; j_gene: TRBJ1-3; CDR3aa: CASPGRDSGNTIYF; CDR3nt: TGTGCCTCCCCGGGGAGGGATTCTGGAAACACCATATATTTT
d_gene: .; v_gene: TRBV7-2; abundance: .; j_gene: TRBJ1-1; CDR3aa: CASSLAGGVNTEAFF; CDR3nt: TGTGCCAGCAGCTTAGCGGGGGGAGTGAACACTGAAGCTTTCTTT
d_gene: TRBD2; v_gene: TRBV29-1; abundance: .; j_gene: TRBJ2-7; CDR3aa: CSIRLAGSYEQYF; CDR3nt: TGCAGCATACGACTAGCGGGGTCCTACGAGCAGTACTTC
d_gene: TRBD1; v_gene: TRBV6-5; abundance: .; j_gene: TRBJ1-2; CDR3aa: CASRRDRGHYGYTF; CDR3nt: TGTGCCAGCAGACGGGACAGGGGGCACTATGGCTACACCTTC
d_gene: TRBD2; v_gene: TRBV11-2; abundance: .; j_gene: TRBJ2-7; CDR3aa: CASSLAVVASGRFEQYF; CDR3nt: TGTGCCAGCAGCTTAGCGGTAGTGGCTAGCGGGAGATTCGAGCAGTACTTC